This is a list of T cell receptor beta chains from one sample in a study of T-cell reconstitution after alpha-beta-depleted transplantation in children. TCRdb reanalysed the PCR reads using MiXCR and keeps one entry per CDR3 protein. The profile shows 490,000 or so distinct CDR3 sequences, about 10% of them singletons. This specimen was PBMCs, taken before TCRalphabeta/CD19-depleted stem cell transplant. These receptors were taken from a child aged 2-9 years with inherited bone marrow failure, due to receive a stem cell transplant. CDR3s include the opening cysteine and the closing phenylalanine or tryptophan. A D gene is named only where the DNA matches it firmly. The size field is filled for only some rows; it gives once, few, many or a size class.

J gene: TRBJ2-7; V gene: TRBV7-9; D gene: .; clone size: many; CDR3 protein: CASSLAPDTRNEQYF; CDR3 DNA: TGTGCCAGCAGCTTAGCCCCAGATACTAGGAACGAGCAGTACTTC
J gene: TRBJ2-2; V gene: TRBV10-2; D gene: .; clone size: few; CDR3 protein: CASNGDTGELFF; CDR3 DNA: TGCGCCAGCAACGGAGACACCGGGGAGCTGTTTTTT
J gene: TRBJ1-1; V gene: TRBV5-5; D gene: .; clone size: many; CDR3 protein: CASSTVNTEAFF; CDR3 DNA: TGTGCCAGCTCGACAGTGAACACTGAAGCTTTCTTT
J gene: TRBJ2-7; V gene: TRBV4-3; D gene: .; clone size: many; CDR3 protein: CASSQDTSSYEQYF; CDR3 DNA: TGCGCCAGCAGCCAAGATACGAGCTCCTACGAGCAGTACTTC
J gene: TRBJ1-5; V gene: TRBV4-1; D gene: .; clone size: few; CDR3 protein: CASSQDRRDQPQHF; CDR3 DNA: TGCGCCAGCAGCCAAGATAGGAGGGATCAGCCCCAGCATTTT
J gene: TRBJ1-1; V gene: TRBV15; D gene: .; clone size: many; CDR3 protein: CATSRVRGEAFF; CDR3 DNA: TGTGCCACCAGCAGAGTTAGGGGTGAAGCTTTCTTT
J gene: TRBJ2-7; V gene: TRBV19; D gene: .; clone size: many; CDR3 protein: CASSNGGPPNEQYF; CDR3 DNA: TGTGCCAGTAGTAATGGGGGTCCTCCTAATGAGCAGTACTTC
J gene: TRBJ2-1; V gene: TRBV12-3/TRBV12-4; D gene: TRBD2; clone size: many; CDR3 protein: CASSLLRASGRYEQFF; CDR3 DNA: TGTGCCAGCAGTTTACTCAGGGCTAGCGGGAGATATGAGCAGTTCTTC
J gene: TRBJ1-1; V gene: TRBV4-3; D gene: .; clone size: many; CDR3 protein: CASSPLYRGLQAFF; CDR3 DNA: TGCGCCAGCAGCCCTTTATACCGGGGATTACAAGCTTTCTTT
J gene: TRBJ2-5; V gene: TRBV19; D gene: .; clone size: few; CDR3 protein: CASSSGIQETQYF; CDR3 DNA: TGTGCCAGTAGTTCCGGGATCCAAGAGACCCAGTACTTC
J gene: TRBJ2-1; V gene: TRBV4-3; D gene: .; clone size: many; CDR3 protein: CASSQEYPTGTNEQFF; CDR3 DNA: TGCGCCAGCAGCCAAGAGTACCCGACGGGGACCAATGAGCAGTTCTTC
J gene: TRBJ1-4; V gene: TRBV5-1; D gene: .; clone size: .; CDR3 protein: CASGTGTLKEKLFF; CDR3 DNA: TGCGCCAGCGGTACCGGGACATTAAAGGAAAAACTGTTTTTT
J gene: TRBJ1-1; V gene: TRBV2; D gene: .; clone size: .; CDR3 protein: CASNQAQGRSTEAFF; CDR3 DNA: TGTGCCAGCAACCAAGCGCAGGGTCGGAGCACTGAAGCTTTCTTT
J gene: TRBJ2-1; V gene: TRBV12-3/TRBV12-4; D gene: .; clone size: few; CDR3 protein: CASRSRRIAVRDNEQFF; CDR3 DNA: TGTGCCAGCCGCTCTCGTAGGATAGCGGTGCGGGACAATGAGCAGTTCTTC
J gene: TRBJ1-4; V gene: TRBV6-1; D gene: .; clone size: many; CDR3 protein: CASTLNNQGPRSNEKLFF; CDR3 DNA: TGTGCCAGCACTCTTAATAACCAAGGCCCGAGATCAAATGAAAAACTGTTTTTT
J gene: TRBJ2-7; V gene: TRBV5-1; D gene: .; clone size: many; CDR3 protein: CASGADPQAYEQYF; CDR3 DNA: TGCGCCAGCGGAGCAGACCCGCAGGCCTACGAGCAGTACTTC
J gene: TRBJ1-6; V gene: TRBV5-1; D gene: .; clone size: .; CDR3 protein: CASSSNGVLPLHF; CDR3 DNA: TGCGCCAGCAGCTCAAACGGGGTATTACCCCTCCACTTT
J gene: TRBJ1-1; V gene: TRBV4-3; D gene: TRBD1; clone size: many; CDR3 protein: CASRPPGQGAAFF; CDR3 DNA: TGCGCCAGCAGGCCCCCGGGACAGGGGGCAGCTTTCTTT
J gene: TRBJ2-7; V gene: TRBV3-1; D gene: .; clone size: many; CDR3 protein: CASSHGPSSYEQYF; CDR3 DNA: TGTGCCAGCAGCCATGGACCGAGCTCCTACGAGCAGTACTTC
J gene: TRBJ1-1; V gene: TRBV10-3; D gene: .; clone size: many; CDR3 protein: CAISESERGVRPNTEAFF; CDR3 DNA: TGTGCCATCAGTGAGTCGGAAAGGGGGGTAAGACCCAACACTGAAGCTTTCTTT
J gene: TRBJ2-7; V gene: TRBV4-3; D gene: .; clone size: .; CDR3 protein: CASSQVRGSEQYF; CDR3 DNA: TGCGCCAGCAGCCAAGTCAGGGGTTCCGAGCAGTACTTC
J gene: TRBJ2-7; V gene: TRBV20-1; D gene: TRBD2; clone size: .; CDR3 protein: CCASWPFVAGGMYEQYF; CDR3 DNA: TGCTGTGCTAGCTGGCCTTTTGTAGCGGGAGGTATGTACGAGCAGTACTTC
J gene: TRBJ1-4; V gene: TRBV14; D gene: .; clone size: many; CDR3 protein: CASSQDLGYPSEKLFF; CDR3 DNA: TGTGCCAGCAGCCAAGATCTGGGGTACCCTTCCGAAAAACTGTTTTTT
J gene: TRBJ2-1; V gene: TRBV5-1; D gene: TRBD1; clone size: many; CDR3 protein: CASSQGVPNEQFF; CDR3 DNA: TGCGCCAGCAGCCAGGGGGTGCCTAATGAGCAGTTCTTC
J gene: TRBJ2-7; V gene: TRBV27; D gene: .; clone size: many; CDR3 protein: CASSLSTGSRSYEQYF; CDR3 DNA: TGTGCCAGCAGTTTGTCTACAGGGTCCAGGAGCTACGAGCAGTACTTC
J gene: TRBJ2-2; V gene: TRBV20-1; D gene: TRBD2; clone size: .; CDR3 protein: CSARPGGATGELFF; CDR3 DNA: TGCAGTGCTAGACCGGGAGGTGCGACCGGGGAGCTGTTTTTT
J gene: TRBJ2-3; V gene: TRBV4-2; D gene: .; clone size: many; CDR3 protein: CASSPTDSTSTDTQYF; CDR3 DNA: TGTGCCAGCAGCCCGACGGACAGCACTAGCACAGATACGCAGTATTTT
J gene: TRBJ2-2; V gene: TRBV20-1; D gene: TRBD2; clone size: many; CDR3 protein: CSARNSGTRLTGELFF; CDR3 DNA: TGCAGTGCTAGGAATTCCGGGACTAGACTTACCGGGGAGCTGTTTTTT
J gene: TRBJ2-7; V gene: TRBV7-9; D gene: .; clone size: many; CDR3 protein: CASSSQGPGMGEQYF; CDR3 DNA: TGTGCCAGCAGTAGCCAGGGGCCTGGCATGGGGGAGCAGTACTTC